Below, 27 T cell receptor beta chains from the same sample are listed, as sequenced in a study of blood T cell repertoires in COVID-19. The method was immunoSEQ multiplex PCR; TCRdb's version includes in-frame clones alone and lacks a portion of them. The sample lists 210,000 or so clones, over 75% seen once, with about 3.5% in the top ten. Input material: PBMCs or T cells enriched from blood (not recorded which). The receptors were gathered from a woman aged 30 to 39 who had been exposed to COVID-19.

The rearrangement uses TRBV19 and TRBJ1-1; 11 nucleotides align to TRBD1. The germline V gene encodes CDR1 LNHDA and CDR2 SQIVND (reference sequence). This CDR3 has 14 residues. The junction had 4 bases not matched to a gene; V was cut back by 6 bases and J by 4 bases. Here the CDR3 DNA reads TGTGCCAGTAGAATGGACAGGGGGCTCACTGAAGCTTTCTTT. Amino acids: CASRMDRGLTEAFF.

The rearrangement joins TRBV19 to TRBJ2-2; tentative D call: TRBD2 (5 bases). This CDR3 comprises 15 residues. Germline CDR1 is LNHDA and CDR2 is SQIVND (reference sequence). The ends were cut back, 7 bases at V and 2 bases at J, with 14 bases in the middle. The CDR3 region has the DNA TGTGCCAGTACAGCGGACCAGACTAACACCGGGGAGCTGTTTTTT. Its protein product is CASTADQTNTGELFF.

CDR3 sequence: CASSFRTGGNHEQYF. The DNA for the CDR3 is TGCGCCAGCAGCTTCCGGACAGGGGGCAACCACGAGCAGTACTTC. V is TRBV5-1 and J is TRBJ2-7; 11 bases agree with TRBD1. Trimming removed 2 bases from V and 5 bases from J; junction bases left unmatched: 6. The CDR3 loop spans 15 amino acids. Germline CDR1 and CDR2: SGHRS and YFSETQ.

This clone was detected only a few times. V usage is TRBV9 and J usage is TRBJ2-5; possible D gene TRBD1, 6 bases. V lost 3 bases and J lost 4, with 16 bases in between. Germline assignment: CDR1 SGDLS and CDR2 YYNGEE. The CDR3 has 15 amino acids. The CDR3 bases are TGTGCCAGCAGCGACCATGAGTGGGGGCTAGAGACCCAGTACTTC. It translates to CASSDHEWGLETQYF.

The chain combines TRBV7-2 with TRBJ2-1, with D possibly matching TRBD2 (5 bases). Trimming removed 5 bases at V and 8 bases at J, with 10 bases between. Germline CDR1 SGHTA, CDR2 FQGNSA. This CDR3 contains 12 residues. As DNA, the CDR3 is TGTGCCAGCAGCCCCCTAGCATATGAGCAGTTCTTC. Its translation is CASSPLAYEQFF.

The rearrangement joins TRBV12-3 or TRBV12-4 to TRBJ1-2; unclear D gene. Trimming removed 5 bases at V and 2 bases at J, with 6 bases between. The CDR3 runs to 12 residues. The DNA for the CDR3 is TGTGCCAGCAGTGCGGCGAACTATGGCTACACCTTC. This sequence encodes CASSAANYGYTF.

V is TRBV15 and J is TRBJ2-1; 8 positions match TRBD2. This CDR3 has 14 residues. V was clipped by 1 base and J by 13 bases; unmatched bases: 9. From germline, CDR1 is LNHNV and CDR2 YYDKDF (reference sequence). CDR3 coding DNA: TGTGCCACCAGCAGAGTAAAGGTTGCGGGAGGACAGTTCTTC. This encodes CATSRVKVAGGQFF.

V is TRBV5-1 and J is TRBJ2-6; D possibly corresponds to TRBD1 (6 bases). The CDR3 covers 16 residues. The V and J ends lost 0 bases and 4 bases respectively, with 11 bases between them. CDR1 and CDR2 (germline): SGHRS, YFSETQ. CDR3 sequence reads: CASSLDRAGGANVLTF. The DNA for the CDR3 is TGCGCCAGCAGCTTGGACAGGGCTGGAGGGGCCAACGTCCTGACTTTC.

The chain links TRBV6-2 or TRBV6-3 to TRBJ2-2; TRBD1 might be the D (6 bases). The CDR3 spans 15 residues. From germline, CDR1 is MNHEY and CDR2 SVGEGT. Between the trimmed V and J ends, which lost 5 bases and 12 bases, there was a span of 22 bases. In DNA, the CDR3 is TGTGCCAGCAGTCGCCAACCGGACAGACCCCAGAAGCTGTTTTTT. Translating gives CASSRQPDRPQKLFF.

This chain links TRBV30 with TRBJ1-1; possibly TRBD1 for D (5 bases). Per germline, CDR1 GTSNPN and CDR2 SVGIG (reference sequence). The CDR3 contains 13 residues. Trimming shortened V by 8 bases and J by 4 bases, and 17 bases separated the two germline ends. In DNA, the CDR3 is TGTGCCCGCTCCTGGGGGGAGGCCACTGAAGCTTTCTTT. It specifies CARSWGEATEAFF.

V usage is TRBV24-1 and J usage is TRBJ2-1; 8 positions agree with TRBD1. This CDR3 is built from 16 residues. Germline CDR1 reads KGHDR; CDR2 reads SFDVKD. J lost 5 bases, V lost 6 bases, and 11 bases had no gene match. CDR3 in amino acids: CATSSGGAASDNEQFF. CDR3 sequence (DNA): TGTGCCACCAGTTCAGGGGGCGCGGCGTCGGACAATGAGCAGTTCTTC.

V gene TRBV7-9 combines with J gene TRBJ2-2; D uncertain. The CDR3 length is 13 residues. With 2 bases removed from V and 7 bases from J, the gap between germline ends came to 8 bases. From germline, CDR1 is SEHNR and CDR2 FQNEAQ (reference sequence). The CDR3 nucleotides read TGTGCCAGCAGCTTATTGAACGGCGGGGAGCTGTTTTTT. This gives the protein CASSLLNGGELFF.

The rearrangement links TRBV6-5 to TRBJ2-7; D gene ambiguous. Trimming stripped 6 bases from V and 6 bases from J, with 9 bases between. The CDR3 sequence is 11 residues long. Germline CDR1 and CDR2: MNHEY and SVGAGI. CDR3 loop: CASSPGFEQYF. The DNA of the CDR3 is TGTGCCAGCAGCCCCGGGTTCGAGCAGTACTTC.

CDR3 amino acids: CASSLWAGGMGTEAFF. The CDR3 nucleotides read TGTGCCAGCAGTTTATGGGCAGGGGGTATGGGCACTGAAGCTTTCTTT. V gene TRBV28 combines with J gene TRBJ1-1; the match to TRBD1 covers 7 bases. This CDR3 is 16 amino acids long. Trimming at V came to 0 bases and at J to 4 bases, leaving 8 bases not matched to a gene. The germline gives CDR1 MDHEN, CDR2 SYDVKM.

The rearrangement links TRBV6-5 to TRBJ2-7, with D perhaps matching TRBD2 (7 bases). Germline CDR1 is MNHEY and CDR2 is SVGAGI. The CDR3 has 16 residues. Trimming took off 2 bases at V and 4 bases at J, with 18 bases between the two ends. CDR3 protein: CASSYPRRGGGYEQYF. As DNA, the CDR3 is TGTGCCAGCAGTTACCCCCGCCGGGGAGGGGGATACGAGCAGTACTTC.

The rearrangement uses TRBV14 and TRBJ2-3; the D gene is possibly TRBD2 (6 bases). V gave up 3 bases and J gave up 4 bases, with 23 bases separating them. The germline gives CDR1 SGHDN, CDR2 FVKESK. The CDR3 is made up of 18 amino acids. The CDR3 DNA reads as TGTGCCAGCAGCCACCGACCGGGAGTCGTCCTCGGGGCAGATACGCAGTATTTT. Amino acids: CASSHRPGVVLGADTQYF.

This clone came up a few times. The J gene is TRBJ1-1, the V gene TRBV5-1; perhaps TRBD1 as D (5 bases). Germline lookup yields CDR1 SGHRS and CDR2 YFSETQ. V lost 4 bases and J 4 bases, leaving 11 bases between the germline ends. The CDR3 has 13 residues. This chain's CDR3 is CASSPWGGTEAFF. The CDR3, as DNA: TGCGCCAGCAGCCCGTGGGGGGGCACTGAAGCTTTCTTT.

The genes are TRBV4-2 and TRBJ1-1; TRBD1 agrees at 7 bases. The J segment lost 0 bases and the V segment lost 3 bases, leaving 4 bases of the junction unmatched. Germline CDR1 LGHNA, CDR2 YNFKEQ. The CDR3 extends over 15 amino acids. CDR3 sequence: CASSHQTGLNTEAFF. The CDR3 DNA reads TGTGCCAGCAGCCACCAGACAGGGTTGAACACTGAAGCTTTCTTT.

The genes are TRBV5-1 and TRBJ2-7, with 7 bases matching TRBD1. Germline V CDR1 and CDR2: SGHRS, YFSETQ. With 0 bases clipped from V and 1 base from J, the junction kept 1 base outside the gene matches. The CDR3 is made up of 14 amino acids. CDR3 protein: CASSLDRGSYEQYF. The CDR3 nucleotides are TGCGCCAGCAGCTTGGACAGGGGTTCCTACGAGCAGTACTTC.

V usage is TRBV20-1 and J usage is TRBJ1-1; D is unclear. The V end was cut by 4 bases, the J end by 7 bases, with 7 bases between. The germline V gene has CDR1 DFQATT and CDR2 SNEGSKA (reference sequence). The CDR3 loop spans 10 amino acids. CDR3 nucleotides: TGCAGTGCTAACAAATATGAAGCTTTCTTT. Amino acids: CSANKYEAFF.

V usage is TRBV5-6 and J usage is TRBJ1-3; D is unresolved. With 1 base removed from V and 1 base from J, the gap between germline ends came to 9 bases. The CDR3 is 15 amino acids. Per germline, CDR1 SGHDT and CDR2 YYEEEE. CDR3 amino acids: CASSLWAKSGNTIYF. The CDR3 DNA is TGTGCCAGCAGCTTGTGGGCCAAATCTGGAAACACCATATATTTT.

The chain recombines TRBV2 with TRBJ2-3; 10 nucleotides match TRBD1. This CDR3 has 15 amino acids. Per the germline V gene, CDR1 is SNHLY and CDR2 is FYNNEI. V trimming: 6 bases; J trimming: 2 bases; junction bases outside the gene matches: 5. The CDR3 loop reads CASRSGQGFTDTQYF. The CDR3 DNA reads TGTGCCAGCAGGTCGGGACAGGGGTTCACAGATACGCAGTATTTT.

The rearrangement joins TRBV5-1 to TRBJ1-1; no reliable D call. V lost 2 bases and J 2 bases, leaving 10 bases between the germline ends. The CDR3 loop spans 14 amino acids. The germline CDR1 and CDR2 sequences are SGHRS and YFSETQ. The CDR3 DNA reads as TGCGCCAGCAGCTTTTTTGGGCTTAACACTGAAGCTTTCTTT. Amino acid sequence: CASSFFGLNTEAFF.

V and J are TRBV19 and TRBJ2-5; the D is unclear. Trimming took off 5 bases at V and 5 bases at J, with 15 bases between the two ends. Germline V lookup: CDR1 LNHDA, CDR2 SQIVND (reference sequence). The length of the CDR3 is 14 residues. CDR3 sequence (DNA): TGTGCCAGTAGTGTGGCATCTGGGCCGGAGACCCAGTACTTC. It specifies CASSVASGPETQYF.

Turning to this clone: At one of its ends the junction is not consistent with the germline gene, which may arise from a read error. The CDR3 spells CASSQDRQGVLF. For the CDR3, the DNA is TGCGCCAGCAGCCAAGATCGGCAGGGGGTCCTTTTT. The chain joins TRBV4-1 to TRBJ2-3, with 7 bases fitting TRBD1. The CDR3 has 12 residues. The V gene's germline CDR1 is MGHRA and CDR2 YSYEKL.

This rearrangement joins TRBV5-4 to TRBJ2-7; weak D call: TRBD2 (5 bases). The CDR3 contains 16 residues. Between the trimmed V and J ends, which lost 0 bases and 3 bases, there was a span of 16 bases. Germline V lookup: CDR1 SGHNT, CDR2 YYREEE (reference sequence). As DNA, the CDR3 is TGTGCCAGCAGCTTGGGCCGGCGCGGACTGTTCTACGAGCAGTACTTC. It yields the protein CASSLGRRGLFYEQYF.

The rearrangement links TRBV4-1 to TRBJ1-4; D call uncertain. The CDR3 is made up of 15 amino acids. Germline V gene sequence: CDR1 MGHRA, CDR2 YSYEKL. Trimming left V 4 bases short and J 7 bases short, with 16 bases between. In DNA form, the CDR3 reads TGCGCCAGCAGCCTTACCTACGGTTTTCGTGAAAAACTGTTTTTT. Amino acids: CASSLTYGFREKLFF.